The 20 T cell receptor beta chains given below trace back to one sample, sequenced in a study of T cell changes during pregnancy in multiple sclerosis (dated by TCRdb to about 2019). Libraries were constructed by the immunoSEQ multiplex PCR assay. TCRdb holds this immuneACCESS table with in-frame rearrangements only. Some clones are missing; in checked studies, unresolved V genes explain under half, and the rest has no known cause. In all, the sample holds 70,000 to 95,000 clones, and 80% to 95% of those were seen once. The ten top clones hold about 0.52% of the sample. The specimen was CD4+ T cells from peripheral blood mononuclear cells, collected in the second trimester of pregnancy. These receptors were collected from a female donor with multiple sclerosis, enrolled in a pregnancy study.

This chain links TRBV7-2 with TRBJ1-1; D remains unclear. V was cut by 2 bases and J by 0 bases, with 7 bases left in between. The length of the CDR3 is 14 residues. The germline gives CDR1 SGHTA, CDR2 FQGNSA. CDR3 coding DNA: TGTGCCAGCAGCTTATTAGAGCTGAACACTGAAGCTTTCTTT. Translation gives CASSLLELNTEAFF.

Written as DNA, the CDR3 is TGTGCCAGCAGCTTCCACCGACAGGGAAACACCATATATTTT. As protein: CASSFHRQGNTIYF. This chain connects TRBV7-2 to TRBJ1-3; tentatively, D is TRBD1 (5 bases). CDR1 and CDR2 (germline): SGHTA, FQGNSA. The CDR3 consists of 14 residues. Trimming stripped 3 bases from V and 4 bases from J, with 10 bases between.

The chain joins TRBV7-6 to TRBJ2-1; 8 bases fit TRBD1. Trimming at V came to 6 bases and at J to 2 bases, leaving 6 bases not matched to a gene. CDR1 and CDR2 from the germline V gene are SGHVS and FNYEAQ. The CDR3 sequence is 15 residues long. DNA of the CDR3: TGTGCCAGCAGGGCAGGGGGCAGCGCCTACAATGAGCAGTTCTTC. Amino acids: CASRAGGSAYNEQFF.

V usage is TRBV7-6 and J usage is TRBJ2-2, with 9 bases lining up with TRBD2. V dropped 5 bases and J dropped 2; count of bases not matched to a gene: 6. Germline V gene data show CDR1 as SGHVS and CDR2 as FNYEAQ. CDR3 size: 16 residues. The CDR3 nucleotides read TGTGCCAGCAGCAGCTTAGCGGGGGCCAACACCGGGGAGCTGTTTTTT. Its translation: CASSSLAGANTGELFF.

This chain uses TRBV10-3 with TRBJ2-4; 7 bases agree with TRBD1. The CDR3 covers 14 residues. Germline V CDR1 and CDR2: ENHRY, SYGVKD. The junction had 6 bases not matched to a gene; V was cut back by 4 bases and J by 6 bases. The CDR3 reads CAISVGQDGNIQYF. The CDR3 DNA reads as TGTGCCATCAGTGTCGGACAGGATGGAAACATTCAGTACTTC.

The chain combines TRBV28 with TRBJ1-6, with D perhaps matching TRBD1 (5 bases). Trimming stripped 4 bases from V and 10 bases from J, with 11 bases between. CDR1 MDHEN and CDR2 SYDVKM come from the germline V gene. The CDR3 spans 13 residues. The DNA for the CDR3 is TGTGCCAGCAGTTCGGGGGGTGAATCACCCCTCCACTTT. As protein: CASSSGGESPLHF.

CDR3 sequence reads: CASSVSQGQVGNTIYF. CDR3 DNA sequence: TGTGCCAGCAGCGTATCCCAGGGGCAAGTTGGAAACACCATATATTTT. This chain joins TRBV9 and TRBJ1-3, with D tentatively TRBD1 (6 bases). Between the trimmed V and J ends, which lost 1 base and 3 bases, there was a span of 14 bases. Germline-derived CDR1 and CDR2 are SGDLS and YYNGEE. The CDR3 length is 16 residues.

Note on this clone: One end of the junction does not line up with germline, which may come from a read error. The V and J genes are TRBV29-1 and TRBJ2-1, with TRBD2 matching 10 bases. CDR1 is SQVTM, CDR2 ANQGSEA, per germline. This CDR3 spans 14 amino acids. This chain's CDR3 is CSVPPLAGFNEQFF. Written as DNA, the CDR3 is TGCAGCGTTCCTCCACTAGCGGGATTCAATGAGCAATTCTTC.

The chain employs TRBV5-1 and TRBJ1-6; 9 nucleotides match TRBD1. Germline values: CDR1 SGHRS, CDR2 YFSETQ. V was pared by 4 bases and J by 3 bases, with 8 bases of the junction left unmatched. The CDR3 totals 17 residues. The CDR3 is CASSPLGTGLYNSPLHF. In DNA, the CDR3 is TGCGCCAGCAGCCCCCTCGGGACAGGGCTCTATAATTCACCCCTCCACTTT.

The rearrangement links TRBV7-2 to TRBJ1-1, with D perhaps TRBD1 (6 bases). CDR1 is SGHTA and CDR2 is FQGNSA in the germline V gene. The CDR3 extends over 15 amino acids. Trimming took 1 base from V and 7 from J, leaving 16 bases between them. The CDR3 here is CASSLGGGTKFEAFF. The CDR3 DNA follows: TGTGCCAGCAGCTTAGGGGGGGGGACAAAATTTGAAGCTTTCTTT. Combining the CDR3 with reference TRBV7-2 and TRBJ1-1 gives the whole variable domain GAGVSQSPSNKVTEKGKDVELRCDPISGHTALYWYRQSLGQGLEFLIYFQGNSAPDKSGLPSDRFSAERTGGSVSTLTIQRTQQEDSAVYLCASSLGGGTKFEAFFGQGTRLTVV.

The chain joins TRBV7-2 to TRBJ1-2; tentative D call: TRBD1 (5 bases). V lost 0 bases and J lost 0, with 11 bases in between. The V gene's germline CDR1 is SGHTA and CDR2 FQGNSA. The CDR3 length is 16 residues. The CDR3 coding sequence is TGTGCCAGCAGCTTAGCATCGCGGGGGACTAACTATGGCTACACCTTC. Its translation is CASSLASRGTNYGYTF.

This clone has a handful of counts. The chain employs TRBV18 and TRBJ1-5; TRBD1 aligns across 8 bases. Losses at the gene ends were 5 bases for V and 2 bases for J; bases not matched to a gene: 2. CDR1 KGHSH and CDR2 LQKENI come from the germline V gene. The CDR3 runs to 14 residues. CDR3 bases: TGTGCCAGCTCATCGGGACAGGGCAATCAGCCCCAGCATTTT. Protein sequence: CASSSGQGNQPQHF.

V is TRBV5-6 and J is TRBJ1-1, with D possibly matching TRBD1 (5 bases). The CDR3 has 15 residues. V was pared by 2 bases and J by 1 base, with 12 bases between. Germline V CDR1 and CDR2: SGHDT, YYEEEE. The CDR3 DNA reads as TGTGCCAGCAGCTTTCAACCGGGGGGGAACACTGAAGCTTTCTTT. This sequence encodes CASSFQPGGNTEAFF.

The chain combines TRBV28 with TRBJ2-5; possible D gene TRBD2, 6 bases. Germline values: CDR1 MDHEN, CDR2 SYDVKM. V lost 2 bases, J lost 5 bases, and 12 bases lay in between. The CDR3 is 14 amino acids. The CDR3 DNA reads TGTGCCAGCAGTTTAGCAGGAGGGCGGGAGACCCAGTACTTC. Its translation is CASSLAGGRETQYF.

The CDR3 here is CAISESRTANYGYTF. The CDR3 nucleotides read TGTGCCATCAGTGAGTCGAGGACAGCTAACTATGGCTACACCTTC. The gene calls are TRBV10-3 and TRBJ1-2; possibly TRBD1 for D (6 bases). Between the trimmed V and J ends, which lost 0 bases and 0 bases, there was a span of 8 bases. The CDR3 totals 15 residues. From germline, CDR1 is ENHRY and CDR2 SYGVKD.

The rearrangement links TRBV18 to TRBJ1-6; TRBD1 matches 8 bases. Germline CDR1 reads KGHSH; CDR2 reads LQKENI. The ends lost 2 bases at V and 5 bases at J; junction bases unmatched: 8. CDR3 length equals 17 residues. The CDR3 sequence is CASSPVLGQGNNSPLHF. CDR3 nucleotide sequence: TGTGCCAGCTCACCAGTTTTAGGACAGGGAAATAATTCACCCCTCCACTTT.

The chain recombines TRBV2 with TRBJ2-7, with D perhaps matching TRBD1 (6 bases). The CDR3 runs to 18 residues. V shed 6 bases and J shed 3 bases, with 27 bases lying between them. Per germline, CDR1 SNHLY and CDR2 FYNNEI. This chain's CDR3 is CASRPRPGLPSRGYEQYF. The CDR3 DNA is TGTGCCAGCAGACCACGACCCGGGCTTCCCTCCAGGGGCTACGAGCAGTACTTC.

The chain links TRBV6-1 to TRBJ2-2; D may be TRBD2 (6 bases). The V end was cut by 4 bases, the J end by 2 bases, with 14 bases between. Germline CDR1 and CDR2: MNHNS and SASEGT. CDR3 length: 16 amino acids. In nucleotides, the CDR3 is TGTGCCAGCAGTGGGGGACTCTGGGTTAACACCGGGGAGCTGTTTTTT. This codes for CASSGGLWVNTGELFF.

V gene TRBV4-2 combines with J gene TRBJ1-2; D uncertain. The CDR3 totals 13 residues. Germline V CDR1 and CDR2: LGHNA, YNFKEQ. V was shortened by 0 bases and J by 14 bases, with 16 bases between the two germline ends. The DNA for the CDR3 is TGTGCCAGCAGCCAAGATCAGCGGCCCCGAAGAACCTTC. This gives the protein CASSQDQRPRRTF.

The chain couples TRBV6-5 to TRBJ2-5; 14 bases agree with TRBD2. Germline V gives CDR1 MNHEY, CDR2 SVGAGI. Trimming at V came to 4 bases and at J to 6 bases, leaving 4 bases not matched to a gene. The CDR3 loop spans 15 amino acids. CDR3 region: CASSWTSGRKKTQYF. For the CDR3, the DNA is TGTGCCAGCAGTTGGACTAGCGGGAGGAAAAAGACCCAGTACTTC.